Following are 10 T cell receptor beta chains from one sample sequenced in a study of blood T cells in healthy people across ages. The use of a sample-barcoded 5' primer and a J-beta primer mix characterized a second PCR of roughly 6 to 11 cycles. In TCRdb, the 5' RACE reads were re-called with MiXCR into one record per CDR3 protein. The sample has approximately 940,000 distinct CDR3 sequences, around 48% seen once; the top ten hold roughly 13%. The material sequenced was blood. The receptors derive from a man between 25 and 39 years old in good health.

This sequence joins TRBV28 and TRBJ2-7; 7 bases align to TRBD1. The V segment lost 6 bases and the J segment 4 bases; nucleotides outside the gene matches: 12. The germline V gene encodes CDR1 MDHEN and CDR2 SYDVKM. This CDR3 is 15 amino acids long. The CDR3 loop is CASRDSATGQYEQYF. CDR3 coding DNA: TGTGCCAGCAGGGACTCGGCGACAGGGCAGTACGAGCAGTACTTC. Full variable domain (remainder filled in from reference TRBV28 and TRBJ2-7): DVKVTQSSRYLVKRTGEKVFLECVQDMDHENMFWYRQDPGLGLRLIYFSYDVKMKEKGDIPEGYSVSREKKERFSLILESASTNQTSMYLCASRDSATGQYEQYFGPGTRLTVT.

V is TRBV12-3 or TRBV12-4 and J is TRBJ1-5, with a tentative D call TRBD1 (5 bases). The CDR3 has 13 amino acids. V lost 5 bases to trimming and J lost 6 bases, with 11 bases between them. In DNA form, the CDR3 reads TGTGCCAGCAGTATATCAGGGATTCAGCCCCAGCATTTT. Residues: CASSISGIQPQHF.

This rearrangement joins TRBV29-1 to TRBJ2-1; D call uncertain. V shed 8 bases and J shed 0 bases, with 20 bases lying between them. CDR3 length equals 16 residues. CDR1 and CDR2 (germline): SQVTM, ANQGSEA. The CDR3 DNA is TGCAGCTTCCAAAGATCTGGGCCCTCCTCCTACAATGAGCAGTTCTTC. Translating gives CSFQRSGPSSYNEQFF.

The chain combines TRBV29-1 with TRBJ1-1; D not resolved. The germline gives CDR1 SQVTM, CDR2 ANQGSEA. The CDR3 covers 14 residues. The ends were cut back, 3 bases at V and 5 bases at J, with 16 bases in the middle. The CDR3 loop is CSVEVLQRHTEAFF. The CDR3 bases are TGCAGCGTTGAGGTCCTGCAGAGGCATACTGAAGCTTTCTTT.

V gene TRBV6-5 combines with J gene TRBJ1-6; 11 bases are shared with TRBD1. Germline assignment: CDR1 MNHEY and CDR2 SVGAGI. V lost 6 bases to trimming and J lost 9 bases; unmatched junction nucleotides: 4. This CDR3 is 14 amino acids long. The CDR3 region is CASRVGQGASPLHF. In nucleotides, the CDR3 is TGTGCCAGCAGAGTTGGACAGGGGGCTTCACCCCTCCACTTT.

The chain is built from TRBV9 and TRBJ2-1; 8 nucleotides agree with TRBD2. CDR3 length: 14 amino acids. V lost 0 bases, J lost 10 bases, and 6 bases stayed unmatched. Germline CDR1 SGDLS, CDR2 YYNGEE. The CDR3 DNA is TGTGCCAGCAGCGTAGTGTTCACGGGGGGGGAGCAGTTCTTC. This sequence encodes CASSVVFTGGEQFF.

The chain joins TRBV4-2 to TRBJ2-1; D remains ambiguous. Germline V gives CDR1 LGHNA, CDR2 YNFKEQ. This CDR3 comprises 15 residues. The V end was cut by 4 bases, the J end by 0 bases, with 10 bases between. CDR3 coding DNA: TGTGCCAGCAGCCCCTCATACAGCTCCTACAATGAGCAGTTCTTC. It specifies CASSPSYSSYNEQFF.

Only a few counts were recorded for this clonotype. The chain combines TRBV29-1 with TRBJ1-2; perhaps TRBD1 as D (6 bases). The germline V gene has CDR1 SQVTM and CDR2 ANQGSEA. V was pared by 0 bases and J by 8 bases, with 10 bases between. This CDR3 has 12 amino acids. CDR3 sequence reads: CSVEDLQGGYTF. The CDR3 DNA sequence: TGCAGCGTTGAAGATCTTCAGGGGGGCTACACCTTC.

The genes are TRBV5-6 and TRBJ2-1; the D is unclear. The germline V gene encodes CDR1 SGHDT and CDR2 YYEEEE. The CDR3 extends over 11 amino acids. Deletions cut 1 base from V and 9 bases from J, with 5 bases between. The CDR3 nucleotides are TGTGCCAGCAGCTTGTTCAGTGAGCAGTTCTTC. Its protein product is CASSLFSEQFF.

The chain has TRBV6-1 and TRBJ2-4, with 13 nucleotides matching TRBD2. The J call may be faulty, since TRBJ2-7 better matches the DNA end. The length of the CDR3 is 16 residues. Germline assignment: CDR1 MNHNS and CDR2 SASEGT. The CDR3 sequence: CASSFRLAGGLYEQYF. CDR3 DNA sequence: TGTGCCAGCAGCTTTAGACTAGCGGGGGGCTTATACGAGCAGTACTTC.